Following are 20 T cell receptor beta chains from one sample sequenced in a study of blood T cells in healthy people across ages. The authors ran a second PCR of roughly 6 to 12 cycles using a sample-barcoded 5' primer and a J-beta primer mix. TCRdb called the 5' RACE reads again in MiXCR, with one record for every CDR3 protein. The data hold approximately 1.5 million distinct CDR3 sequences, with around 35% observed a single time. Sequenced input: blood. All receptors derive from a woman younger than 45 in good health.

Ten or more counts support this clonotype. J is TRBJ1-2 and V is TRBV4-1; D is ambiguous. This CDR3 comprises 11 residues. Germline lookup yields CDR1 MGHRA and CDR2 YSYEKL. Trimming pared 0 bases from V and 7 bases from J, leaving 3 bases between. The CDR3 loop is CASSQESGYTF. In nucleotides, the CDR3 is TGCGCCAGCAGCCAAGAATCTGGCTACACCTTC.

The chain links TRBV20-1 to TRBJ2-3, with 7 positions matching TRBD2. The germline V gene has CDR1 DFQATT and CDR2 SNEGSKA (reference sequence). Trimming cost V 0 bases and J 0 bases; bases outside gene matches: 3. The CDR3 spans 15 residues. CDR3 coding DNA: TGCAGTGCTAGAGAGACTAGCCGGAGCACAGATACGCAGTATTTT. Its translation: CSARETSRSTDTQYF.

Concerning this clonotype itself: A much larger clone lies one base from this, so it may be a read error. The chain joins TRBV4-1 to TRBJ1-2; D is ambiguous. CDR1 is MGHRA, CDR2 YSYEKL, per germline. This CDR3 comprises 17 residues. Trimming removed 1 base from V and 0 bases from J, with 15 bases in between. The CDR3 reads CASSQVFPLKANYGYTF. In DNA form, the CDR3 reads TGCGCCAGCAGCCAAGTATTCCCACTTAAGGCTAACTATGGCTACACCTTC.

In this sample, this clonotype turned up many times. V and J are TRBV29-1 and TRBJ2-5; D call uncertain. The CDR3 has 10 amino acids. Germline V CDR1 and CDR2: SQVTM, ANQGSEA. Trimming pared 5 bases from V and 5 bases from J, leaving 6 bases between. DNA of the CDR3: TGCAGCGTTACGTGGGAGACCCAGTACTTC. Translated: CSVTWETQYF.

About this clonotype itself: One end of the junction is discordant with germline, which a read error may explain. The chain employs TRBV20-1 and TRBJ2-2, with TRBD2 as a possible D gene (6 bases). The length of the CDR3 is 15 residues. Germline CDR1 and CDR2: DFQATT and SNEGSKA (reference sequence). DNA for the CDR3: TGCAGTGCTAGAGGGCAGGGCCCCCCGGGCGGGGAGCGGTTTTTT. Protein product: CSARGQGPPGGERFF.

This clonotype was observed a few times. The chain combines TRBV20-1 with TRBJ2-3; D possibly uses TRBD1 or TRBD2 (6 bases each). Germline assignment: CDR1 DFQATT and CDR2 SNEGSKA (reference sequence). This CDR3 spans 14 amino acids. The V gene lost 5 bases and the J gene lost 0 bases, with 12 bases spanning the gap. DNA for the CDR3: TGCAGTGCTCCCCGGAGGGGGAGCACAGATACGCAGTATTTT. It is translated as CSAPRRGSTDTQYF.

The V call is TRBV5-1, the J call TRBJ2-1, with 7 bases identical to TRBD2. Germline trimming cut 5 bases from V and 4 bases from J; bases unmatched to any gene: 9. Germline loops: CDR1 SGHRS, CDR2 YFSETQ. CDR3 size: 15 residues. CDR3: CASRKSGEVYNEQFF. The CDR3 coding sequence is TGCGCCAGCAGGAAGAGCGGGGAAGTATACAATGAGCAGTTCTTC.

This clonotype was recorded many times. DNA for the CDR3: TGCAGCGTTGGCCTGGGGGCGACCACAGATACGCAGTATTTT. Protein: CSVGLGATTDTQYF. This chain joins TRBV29-1 and TRBJ2-3; D might be TRBD1 (6 bases). This CDR3 has 14 amino acids. V lost 4 bases and J 2 bases, leaving 13 bases between the germline ends. Germline-derived CDR1 and CDR2 are SQVTM and ANQGSEA.

The chain is built from TRBV7-3 and TRBJ1-1; D might be TRBD1 (6 bases). Trimming took 0 bases from V and 8 from J, leaving 10 bases between them. The CDR3 loop spans 13 amino acids. The germline V gene encodes CDR1 SGHTA and CDR2 FQGTGA. This chain's CDR3 is CASSLTAGTEAFF. For the CDR3, the DNA is TGTGCCAGCAGCTTAACTGCCGGGACAGAAGCTTTCTTT.

This clonotype was observed a handful of times. This chain connects TRBV5-1 to TRBJ1-2, with D tentatively TRBD1 (6 bases). This CDR3 contains 15 residues. CDR1 is SGHRS, CDR2 YFSETQ, per germline. Trimming left V 0 bases short and J 4 bases short, with 13 bases between. CDR3 nucleotide sequence: TGCGCCAGCAGCTTGGACAGGGCGAATCCCTATGGCTACACCTTC. It codes for CASSLDRANPYGYTF. The whole variable domain, remainder taken from reference TRBV5-1 and TRBJ1-2, is KAGVTQTPRYLIKTRGQQVTLSCSPISGHRSVSWYQQTPGQGLQFLFEYFSETQRNKGNFPGRFSGRQFSNSRSEMNVSTLELGDSALYLCASSLDRANPYGYTFGSGTRLTVV.

This clonotype has only a few counts. The rearrangement uses TRBV20-1 and TRBJ2-1; D call uncertain. CDR3 size: 14 residues. Germline-derived CDR1 and CDR2 are DFQATT and SNEGSKA (reference sequence). V was shortened by 2 bases and J by 0 bases, with 8 bases between the two germline ends. The CDR3 is CSARPDSSYNEQFF. CDR3 sequence (DNA): TGCAGTGCTAGACCCGATAGCTCCTACAATGAGCAGTTCTTC.

This sequence joins TRBV27 and TRBJ2-3; 7 bases match TRBD2. CDR1 and CDR2 from the germline V gene are MNHEY and SMNVEV (reference sequence). This CDR3 is 18 amino acids long. V trimming: 2 bases; J trimming: 5 bases; junction bases outside the gene matches: 16. The DNA of the CDR3 is TGTGCCAGCAGTTTAAAGGCCAGGGCTAGCGGCGGACGAGATACGCAGTATTTT. Translating it yields CASSLKARASGGRDTQYF.

The DNA for the CDR3 is TGTGCCAGCAGCTTAACAGGGATGGACGAAAAACTGTTTTTT. It is translated as CASSLTGMDEKLFF. This chain uses TRBV7-3 with TRBJ1-4, with D uncertain. Germline V gene data show CDR1 as SGHTA and CDR2 as FQGTGA. V was shortened by 0 bases and J by 8 bases, with 10 bases between the two germline ends. The CDR3 has 14 residues.

This sequence joins TRBV3-1 and TRBJ1-2, with 7 bases that match TRBD1. The V gene end was trimmed by 0 bases and the J gene end by 5 bases; junction bases not matched to a gene: 0. This CDR3 comprises 13 residues. The germline gives CDR1 LGHDT, CDR2 YNNKEL (reference sequence). The CDR3 region has the DNA TGTGCCAGCAGCCAAGAGGGACAGTATGGCTACACCTTC. Protein product: CASSQEGQYGYTF.

This clonotype was picked up a small number of times. The gene calls are TRBV5-1 and TRBJ1-2; tentative D call: TRBD1 (5 bases). The CDR3 contains 14 residues. The germline gives CDR1 SGHRS, CDR2 YFSETQ. The V and J ends lost 1 base and 2 bases respectively, with 9 bases between them. The CDR3 spells CASSLTGNNYGYTF. DNA for the CDR3: TGCGCCAGCAGCTTGACAGGAAACAACTATGGCTACACCTTC. The whole variable domain, remainder taken from reference TRBV5-1 and TRBJ1-2, is KAGVTQTPRYLIKTRGQQVTLSCSPISGHRSVSWYQQTPGQGLQFLFEYFSETQRNKGNFPGRFSGRQFSNSRSEMNVSTLELGDSALYLCASSLTGNNYGYTFGSGTRLTVV.

This CDR3 reads CSAGRVSGGETDTQYF. The CDR3 region has the DNA TGCAGTGCCGGACGCGTATCAGGGGGGGAAACAGATACGCAGTATTTT. The rearrangement links TRBV20-1 to TRBJ2-3; the D gene could be TRBD1 or TRBD2 (7 bases each). V was cut by 6 bases and J by 3 bases, with 22 bases left in between. Germline lookup yields CDR1 DFQATT and CDR2 SNEGSKA (reference sequence). The CDR3 loop spans 16 amino acids.

In regard to this clonotype: A single base separates this from a much larger clone, so it may be a read error. This chain links TRBV7-2 with TRBJ1-2; D remains unclear. The germline V and J ends were trimmed by 0 bases and 7 bases, with 6 bases remaining between them. CDR1 and CDR2 (germline): SGHTA, FQGNSA. CDR3 length: 12 residues. In DNA, the CDR3 is TGTGCCAGCAGCTTAGCCTCGGTTGGCTACACCTTC. Encoded protein: CASSLASVGYTF. The variable domain in full, with the rest retrieved from reference TRBV7-2 and TRBJ1-2, is GAGVSQSPSNKVTEKGKDVELRCDPISGHTALYWYRQSLGQGLEFLIYFQGNSAPDKSGLPSDRFSAERTGGSVSTLTIQRTQQEDSAVYLCASSLASVGYTFGSGTRLTVV.

This clonotype has only a few counts. The chain employs TRBV10-3 and TRBJ2-7, with 8 bases identical to TRBD1. The better agreement between TRBJ2-5 and the DNA end casts doubt on the J call. From germline, CDR1 is ENHRY and CDR2 SYGVKD. This CDR3 spans 15 amino acids. CDR3 amino acids: CAISGGTGPGETQYF. The CDR3 DNA reads TGTGCCATCAGTGGTGGGACAGGTCCGGGGGAGACCCAGTACTTC.

This clonotype appeared a few times. The chain joins TRBV27 to TRBJ2-1; TRBD2 matches at 9 bases. The J segment lost 4 bases and the V segment lost 1 base, leaving 2 bases of the junction unmatched. The CDR3 spans 15 residues. Germline CDR1 and CDR2: MNHEY and SMNVEV (reference sequence). CDR3 in amino acids: CASSLLGLAYNEQFF. The CDR3 DNA reads as TGTGCCAGCAGTTTATTGGGACTAGCTTACAATGAGCAGTTCTTC.

The sample holds a few counts of this clonotype. The rearrangement joins TRBV7-6 to TRBJ2-1; 12 bases fit TRBD2. The trim removed 5 bases at V and 4 bases at J, leaving 9 bases unmatched. This CDR3 spans 17 amino acids. CDR1 SGHVS and CDR2 FNYEAQ come from the germline V gene. CDR3 sequence (DNA): TGTGCCAGCAGCGGGGGAAAACTAGCGGGGGGTTACAATGAGCAGTTCTTC. Protein sequence: CASSGGKLAGGYNEQFF. Full variable domain (rest looked up from reference TRBV7-6 and TRBJ2-1): GAGVSQSPRYKVTKRGQDVALRCDPISGHVSLYWYRQALGQGPEFLTYFNYEAQQDKSGLPNDRFSAERPEGSISTLTIQRTEQRDSAMYRCASSGGKLAGGYNEQFFGPGTRLTVL.